Listed here are 3 T cell receptor beta chains from one sample, sequenced in a study of a mutant IDH1 vaccine in newly diagnosed glioma. Measured with immunoSEQ multiplex PCR; TCRdb has only the in-frame clones, and not every one. Of some 42,000 clones in the sample, roughly 83% are singletons; the top ten hold roughly 5.5%. Time point of the sample: week 35, safety follow-up. Each dose delivered 300 ug of mutant IDH1 20-mer peptide subcutaneously with imiquimod. These receptors are not linked to any known antigen. The sample was PBMCs, taken from a glioma patient whose treatment included an IDH1 peptide vaccine. These receptors originate from a woman aged 45-65 years with glioma.

The chain has TRBV10-3 and TRBJ2-2, with TRBD2 matching over 7 bases. The V gene end was trimmed by 5 bases and the J gene end by 5 bases; junction bases not matched to a gene: 8. Germline CDR1 ENHRY, CDR2 SYGVKD. The CDR3 is 15 residues long. The chain's CDR3 is CAISTERGLTGELFF. The CDR3 DNA reads TGTGCCATCAGTACGGAGCGGGGACTTACCGGGGAGCTGTTTTTT.

The J gene is TRBJ2-7, the V gene TRBV28; no definite D call. This CDR3 contains 13 residues. V was cut by 2 bases and J by 2 bases, with 7 bases left in between. Germline V gene data show CDR1 as MDHEN and CDR2 as SYDVKM. The CDR3 DNA sequence: TGTGCCAGCAGTTTAGAAGGTCCCTACGAGCAGTACTTC. Its protein is CASSLEGPYEQYF. The entire variable domain, with the rest obtained from reference TRBV28 and TRBJ2-7, is as follows: DVKVTQSSRYLVKRTGEKVFLECVQDMDHENMFWYRQDPGLGLRLIYFSYDVKMKEKGDIPEGYSVSREKKERFSLILESASTNQTSMYLCASSLEGPYEQYFGPGTRLTVT.

V usage is TRBV9 and J usage is TRBJ1-1; possible D gene TRBD1, 5 bases. CDR1 is SGDLS and CDR2 is YYNGEE in the germline V gene. Trimming cost V 9 bases and J 1 base, with 10 bases left between them. CDR3 length equals 12 residues. The CDR3: CAKTDRNTEAFF. The CDR3 DNA sequence: TGTGCCAAGACCGACAGGAACACTGAAGCTTTCTTT.